A selection of T cell receptor beta chains follows, all from one sample in a study of naive and memory T cell subsets. Each CDR3 protein is one row after TCRdb ran MiXCR on the UMI-ligation and nested PCR reads. Of approximately 82,000 distinct CDR3 sequences in the sample, more than 6.5% were seen once. The sequenced sample was central memory CD4+ T cells from blood. The receptor set was obtained from a human donor in good health. CDR3s include the opening cysteine and the closing phenylalanine or tryptophan. The D gene is left open where the match is weak. A row's size may be missing; if present it is once, few, many or a size class.

TRBJ2-1 | TRBV14 | . | many | TGTGCCAGCAGCCGACGGGGGACCTTACAAGTTGATGAGCAGTTCTTC | CASSRRGTLQVDEQFF
TRBJ1-6 | TRBV6-1 | . | many | TGTGCCAGCAGCCGAGTATCTGCGAATTCACCCCTCCACTTT | CASSRVSANSPLHF
TRBJ2-5 | TRBV20-1 | . | many | TGCAGCGCCCTTTGGGGAGCTCAAGAGACCCAGTACTTC | CSALWGAQETQYF
TRBJ1-2 | TRBV15 | TRBD1 | many | TGTGCCACCAGCAGAGATAGGGACAGCCCTTATGGCTACACCTTC | CATSRDRDSPYGYTF
TRBJ2-3 | TRBV9 | . | few | TGTGCCAGCAGCGTAGAGGTTGTGAGCGATACGCAGTATTTT | CASSVEVVSDTQYF
TRBJ2-4 | TRBV3-1 | TRBD1 | many | TGTGCCAGCAGCCAAGCAGGGGGCGACGACATTCAGTACTTC | CASSQAGGDDIQYF
TRBJ1-5 | TRBV4-3 | . | many | TGCGCCAGCAGCCAAGATTTAGGTGTGCCCCAGCATTTT | CASSQDLGVPQHF
TRBJ1-1 | TRBV29-1 | . | many | TGCAGCGTTGTCCCGGCAAGGGGTACTGAAGCTTTCTTT | CSVVPARGTEAFF
TRBJ2-5 | TRBV5-6 | TRBD2 | many | TGTGCCAGCAGCCCGCGGCTGGCGGGGGTAGAGGAGACCCAGTACTTC | CASSPRLAGVEETQYF
TRBJ1-5 | TRBV12-3/TRBV12-4 | . | . | TGTGCCAGCAGTTTACGGCCCAACCAGCAGCCCCAGCATTTT | CASSLRPNQQPQHF
TRBJ1-1 | TRBV5-5 | . | . | TGTGCCAGCAGCTTGGAGGGACGGCTGAACACTGAAGCTTTCTTT | CASSLEGRLNTEAFF
TRBJ1-1 | TRBV6-2/TRBV6-3 | TRBD1 | many | TGTGCCAGCAGTCCCAGGGACAGGGTGAACACTGAAGCTTTCTTT | CASSPRDRVNTEAFF
TRBJ2-4 | TRBV29-1 | . | few | TGCAGCGTTGGCACGAGGGGGTCGTCTGGCATTCAGTACTTC | CSVGTRGSSGIQYF
TRBJ1-6 | TRBV30 | . | many | TGTGCCTTTGCCTTTAGCTCCTATAATTCACCCCTCCACTTT | CAFAFSSYNSPLHF
TRBJ1-1 | TRBV6-2/TRBV6-3 | . | many | TGTGCCAGCAGTTACTCCGTGGAGGTAAAGGGTGAAGCTTTCTTT | CASSYSVEVKGEAFF
TRBJ1-1 | TRBV25-1 | . | . | TGTGCCAGCAGTGCGTTCAGGGGGAACACTGAAGCTTTCTTT | CASSAFRGNTEAFF
TRBJ1-4 | TRBV20-1 | . | . | TGCAGTGCTACTGCCGGGACCGGCGGTGAAAAACTGTTTTTT | CSATAGTGGEKLFF
TRBJ1-1 | TRBV3-1 | . | many | TGTGCCAGCAGCCAAAAGGGAGGTGAAGCTTTCTTT | CASSQKGGEAFF
TRBJ2-1 | TRBV7-2 | TRBD2 | . | TGTGCCAGCAGCTCACAGGTGGCGGCGGGGGGCCAGGGTGAGCAGTTCTTC | CASSSQVAAGGQGEQFF
TRBJ1-2 | TRBV5-1 | TRBD1 | many | TGCGCCAGCAGCTTGGCGACACAGGGGGGGTATGGCTACACCTTC | CASSLATQGGYGYTF
TRBJ2-7 | TRBV14 | TRBD1 | few | TGTGCCAGCAGCTACGACAGGGTCCCCTACGAGCAGTACTTC | CASSYDRVPYEQYF
TRBJ2-7 | TRBV18 | TRBD1 | . | TGTGCCAGCTCACCGGGACAGGGGGCCTTATACGAGCAGTACTTC | CASSPGQGALYEQYF
TRBJ2-5 | TRBV28 | TRBD1 | few | TGTGCCAGCAGTTTCTCAGGGGGCAGCCAAGAGACCCAGTACTTC | CASSFSGGSQETQYF
TRBJ1-1 | TRBV7-9 | . | many | TGTGCCAGCAGCTTAGTTCTCAGGGGTACTACTTTCTTT | CASSLVLRGTTFF
TRBJ2-1 | TRBV7-2 | . | few | TGTGCCAGCAGCTTAAAGGTTTTTAGCGGCAGCTCCTACAATGAGCAGTTCTTC | CASSLKVFSGSSYNEQFF
TRBJ2-3 | TRBV11-2 | TRBD2 | few | TGTGCCAGCAGCAACGTAGCTACCCGTAAGCGGGACCGGAGGGATACGCAGTATTTT | CASSNVATRKRDRRDTQYF
TRBJ2-2 | TRBV5-5 | . | . | TGTGCCAGCAGGCCGACAGAAACCACCGGGGAGCTGTTTTTT | CASRPTETTGELFF
TRBJ1-5 | TRBV6-2/TRBV6-3 | . | many | TGTGCCAGCAGTGGGGGTGATCAACAGTCGGGGGTTCGCAATCAGCCCCAGCATTTT | CASSGGDQQSGVRNQPQHF
TRBJ1-1 | TRBV4-3 | . | few | TGCGCCAGCAGCCAAGATATCCGAGGGAGCACTGAAGCTTTCTTT | CASSQDIRGSTEAFF
TRBJ1-1 | TRBV20-1 | . | many | TGCAGTGCTAGCAGGGGCAGGACTGAAGCTTTCTTT | CSASRGRTEAFF
TRBJ1-5 | TRBV7-2 | . | many | TGTGCCAGCAGCTTAGCGGCGGGGAGCAATCAGCCCCAGCATTTT | CASSLAAGSNQPQHF
TRBJ2-3 | TRBV7-2 | . | many | TGTGCCAGCAGCTTAGAGGCGGGCAGTACAGATACGCAGTATTTT | CASSLEAGSTDTQYF
TRBJ2-1 | TRBV11-2 | TRBD2 | many | TGTGCCAGCAGCTCCGTGGGGCGGGGGAATTACAATGAGCAGTTCTTC | CASSSVGRGNYNEQFF
TRBJ1-1 | TRBV6-1 | TRBD1 | many | TGTGCCAGCGTCGGGACAGGACCGAACACTGAAGCTTTCTTT | CASVGTGPNTEAFF
TRBJ2-1 | TRBV13 | TRBD2 | . | TGTGCCAGCAGCTTAGAAGGGACTAGCGGTTACAATGAGCAGTTCTTC | CASSLEGTSGYNEQFF
TRBJ1-2 | TRBV7-9 | . | many | TGTGCCAGCAGCTTATATTCGGGGAGCTATGGCTACACCTTC | CASSLYSGSYGYTF